Listed here are 23 T cell receptor beta chains from one sample, sequenced in a study of blood T cell repertoires in COVID-19. Sequencing was performed with immunoSEQ multiplex PCR; in TCRdb, only in-frame clones are kept and a portion is missing. The repertoire holds around 250,000 clones, with roughly nine tenths as singletons. Sequences were obtained from peripheral blood. These receptor sequences come from a middle-aged woman who had recovered from COVID-19.

V gene TRBV7-9 combines with J gene TRBJ1-1; perhaps TRBD1 as D (6 bases). In germline, CDR1 is SEHNR, CDR2 FQNEAQ (reference sequence). The V end lost 6 bases, the J end lost 5 bases, and 16 bases lay between the germline ends. This CDR3 comprises 14 residues. The CDR3: CASSRTGRGTEAFF. CDR3 coding DNA: TGTGCCAGCAGTCGGACGGGAAGGGGGACTGAAGCTTTCTTT.

The V and J genes are TRBV9 and TRBJ2-1, with 16 bases that match TRBD2. The CDR3 runs to 19 residues. J was trimmed by 3 bases and V by 2 bases; bases with no gene match: 8. In germline, CDR1 is SGDLS, CDR2 YYNGEE. CDR3 sequence: CASSVQGLAGGGSYNEQFF. The CDR3, as DNA: TGTGCCAGCAGCGTCCAGGGACTAGCGGGAGGGGGGAGCTACAATGAGCAGTTCTTC.

The rearrangement links TRBV4-2 to TRBJ1-4, with D possibly TRBD1 on 5 matching bases. From germline, CDR1 is LGHNA and CDR2 YNFKEQ. Trimming took 0 bases from V and 7 from J, leaving 15 bases between them. The CDR3 is 16 residues long. The CDR3 loop reads CASSQDVGLGGEKLFF. CDR3 DNA: TGTGCCAGCAGCCAAGATGTGGGGCTGGGTGGTGAAAAACTGTTTTTT.

This clone is a singleton in its sample. The chain employs TRBV28 and TRBJ2-5; D unresolved. Germline loops: CDR1 MDHEN, CDR2 SYDVKM. Between the trimmed V and J ends, which lost 3 bases and 1 base, there was a span of 6 bases. There are 13 residues in the CDR3. The CDR3 sequence is CASSLVAQETQYF. The CDR3 region has the DNA TGTGCCAGCAGTTTGGTGGCCCAAGAGACCCAGTACTTC.

V and J are TRBV2 and TRBJ2-7; TRBD1 aligns across 7 bases. The V segment lost 1 base and the J segment 6 bases; nucleotides outside the gene matches: 6. Germline-derived CDR1 and CDR2 are SNHLY and FYNNEI. The CDR3 totals 14 residues. Here the CDR3 reads CASSEGQGVGEQYF. DNA of the CDR3: TGTGCCAGCAGTGAAGGTCAGGGGGTGGGCGAGCAGTACTTC.

This chain uses TRBV9 with TRBJ2-1; D remains unclear. Germline V CDR1 and CDR2: SGDLS, YYNGEE. This CDR3 region has 14 residues. The V and J ends lost 0 bases and 7 bases respectively, with 11 bases between them. DNA of the CDR3: TGTGCCAGCAGCGTAGAGATAGCCCCTAATGAGCAGTTCTTC. It encodes CASSVEIAPNEQFF.

Only a few counts were recorded for this clone. J is TRBJ1-5 and V is TRBV2, with 9 positions matching TRBD1. V trimming: 6 bases; J trimming: 6 bases; junction bases outside the gene matches: 12. CDR3 length: 16 amino acids. Per germline, CDR1 SNHLY and CDR2 FYNNEI. The CDR3 DNA reads as TGTGCCAGCAGGGCCGACGGGACAGGGTTTACTCAGCCCCAGCATTTT. Translation: CASRADGTGFTQPQHF.

CDR3 in DNA: TGTGCCAGCAGCCAACCGACAGGGTTCACCGGGGAGCTGTTTTTT. Encoded protein: CASSQPTGFTGELFF. The chain employs TRBV3-1 (or the pseudogene TRBV3-2) and TRBJ2-2, with 7 bases aligning to TRBD1. In germline, CDR1 is LGHDT, CDR2 YNNKEL (reference sequence). Germline trimming cut 2 bases from V and 4 bases from J; bases unmatched to any gene: 4. CDR3 length: 15 residues.

The chain carries TRBV29-1 and TRBJ2-1; 7 positions match TRBD2. V was clipped by 8 bases and J by 5 bases; unmatched bases: 0. Per germline, CDR1 SQVTM and CDR2 ANQGSEA. This CDR3 spans 10 amino acids. The CDR3 loop is CSSGNNEQFF. In nucleotides, the CDR3 is TGCAGCAGCGGGAACAATGAGCAGTTCTTC.

J is TRBJ2-5 and V is TRBV2, with a possible D match to TRBD1 (7 bases). Germline CDR1 reads SNHLY; CDR2 reads FYNNEI. The CDR3 is 16 amino acids. V lost 3 bases and J 3 bases, leaving 17 bases between the germline ends. CDR3 in amino acids: CASSDRGVLIKETQYF. In DNA, the CDR3 is TGTGCCAGCAGTGACAGGGGGGTATTAATTAAAGAGACCCAGTACTTC.

The chain recombines TRBV19 with TRBJ1-1; possible D gene TRBD1, 5 bases. CDR3 length: 13 residues. Germline V gene lookup returns CDR1 LNHDA and CDR2 SQIVND (reference sequence). The V end lost 10 bases, the J end lost 1 base, and 13 bases lay between the germline ends. The CDR3: CATSVQGNTEAFF. The CDR3 DNA reads TGTGCCACTTCGGTGCAGGGGAACACTGAAGCTTTCTTT.

This clone showed up just once. The chain recombines TRBV7-2 with TRBJ2-3; D might be TRBD2 (6 bases). CDR1 and CDR2 from the germline V gene are SGHTA and FQGNSA. V gave up 2 bases and J gave up 2 bases, with 14 bases separating them. This CDR3 is 16 amino acids long. CDR3 sequence (DNA): TGTGCCAGCAGCTTACAGGTGGGGGGACCCACAGATACGCAGTATTTT. Translating it yields CASSLQVGGPTDTQYF.

V and J are TRBV5-8 and TRBJ2-1; 9 nucleotides align to TRBD2. V lost 4 bases to trimming and J lost 8 bases; unmatched junction nucleotides: 10. This CDR3 is built from 15 residues. Germline lookup yields CDR1 SGHTS and CDR2 YDEGEE. Here the CDR3 DNA reads TGTGCCAGCAGCCGCGGGCGGGAGGGGATGCATGAGCAGTTCTTC. Translation: CASSRGREGMHEQFF.

The chain employs TRBV3-1 (or the pseudogene TRBV3-2) and TRBJ2-4; D unclear. V dropped 0 bases and J dropped 9 bases, with 6 bases sitting between them. Germline lookup yields CDR1 LGHDT and CDR2 YNNKEL (reference sequence). The CDR3 consists of 12 residues. The CDR3 nucleotides read TGTGCCAGCAGCCAAGATACGGGCATTCAGTACTTC. Translation: CASSQDTGIQYF.

The chain employs TRBV4-3 and TRBJ1-2; the D is unclear. Germline CDR1 reads LGHNA; CDR2 reads YSLEER. Trimming cost V 0 bases and J 7 bases, with 15 bases left between them. The CDR3 is 15 residues long. CDR3 region: CASSQESRPLVGYTF. The CDR3 DNA reads TGCGCCAGCAGCCAAGAGTCCCGCCCCCTAGTTGGCTACACCTTC.

This sequence joins TRBV14 and TRBJ2-1; 9 bases fit TRBD2. Losses at the gene ends were 3 bases for V and 0 bases for J; bases not matched to a gene: 0. The CDR3 has 15 residues. Per the germline V gene, CDR1 is SGHDN and CDR2 is FVKESK. The CDR3 DNA reads TGTGCCAGCAGCCATAGCGGGAGCTCCTACAATGAGCAGTTCTTC. Translating it yields CASSHSGSSYNEQFF.

V and J are TRBV18 and TRBJ1-1; maybe TRBD1 (6 bases). From germline, CDR1 is KGHSH and CDR2 LQKENI. This CDR3 spans 14 amino acids. Trimming took 5 bases from V and 4 from J, leaving 14 bases between them. CDR3 sequence reads: CASSSNRAGTEAFF. Written as DNA, the CDR3 is TGTGCCAGCTCATCCAACAGGGCGGGCACTGAAGCTTTCTTT.

This clone showed up just once. The chain recombines TRBV5-6 with TRBJ2-6; a possible D gene is TRBD2 (5 bases). The CDR3 loop spans 16 amino acids. V lost 4 bases to trimming and J lost 0 bases, with 11 bases between them. In germline, CDR1 is SGHDT, CDR2 YYEEEE. Here the CDR3 DNA reads TGTGCCAGCAGCCCGGGATTCAGCTCTGGGGCCAACGTCCTGACTTTC. This translates into CASSPGFSSGANVLTF. Looking up the rest from reference TRBV5-6 and TRBJ2-6 gives the full variable domain: DAGVTQSPTHLIKTRGQQVTLRCSPKSGHDTVSWYQQALGQGPQFIFQYYEEEERQRGNFPDRFSGHQFPNYSSELNVNALLLGDSALYLCASSPGFSSGANVLTFGAGSRLTVL.

The gene calls are TRBV9 and TRBJ2-1; 7 positions agree with TRBD2. V lost 3 bases, J lost 5 bases, and 5 bases stayed unmatched. The CDR3 runs to 14 residues. Germline V gene lookup returns CDR1 SGDLS and CDR2 YYNGEE. Here the CDR3 DNA reads TGTGCCAGCAGCGCCGGACTAGAAAACAATGAGCAGTTCTTC. Protein sequence: CASSAGLENNEQFF.

The rearrangement links TRBV28 to TRBJ1-2; no definite D call. The CDR3 is 12 residues long. Germline values: CDR1 MDHEN, CDR2 SYDVKM. The V end lost 2 bases, the J end lost 5 bases, and 6 bases lay between the germline ends. In DNA, the CDR3 is TGTGCCAGCAGTTTACAGGATTATGGCTACACCTTC. It codes for CASSLQDYGYTF.

This rearrangement joins TRBV5-6 to TRBJ2-5; D gene unclear. The V and J ends lost 0 bases and 6 bases respectively, with 12 bases between them. There are 14 residues in the CDR3. Germline CDR1 and CDR2: SGHDT and YYEEEE. The CDR3 coding sequence is TGTGCCAGCAGCTTGGTGCCTATGAGGAAGACCCAGTACTTC. Encoded protein: CASSLVPMRKTQYF.

This clone is a singleton in its sample. The rearrangement joins TRBV6-1 to TRBJ1-2; 11 bases agree with TRBD1. V trimming: 0 bases; J trimming: 4 bases; junction bases outside the gene matches: 1. This CDR3 contains 15 residues. Germline V lookup: CDR1 MNHNS, CDR2 SASEGT. The CDR3 region has the DNA TGTGCCAGCAGTGAAGCGGGGACAGGGGGCTATGGCTACACCTTC. This gives the protein CASSEAGTGGYGYTF.

CDR3 bases: TGTGCCAGCAGAGGGACTAGCCCCGGAAATGAGCAGTTCTTC. Its translation: CASRGTSPGNEQFF. V usage is TRBV28 and J usage is TRBJ2-1; 9 bases align to TRBD2. After removal of 6 bases from V and 7 bases from J, the junction contained 7 bases not matched to a gene. This CDR3 spans 14 amino acids. From germline, CDR1 is MDHEN and CDR2 SYDVKM.